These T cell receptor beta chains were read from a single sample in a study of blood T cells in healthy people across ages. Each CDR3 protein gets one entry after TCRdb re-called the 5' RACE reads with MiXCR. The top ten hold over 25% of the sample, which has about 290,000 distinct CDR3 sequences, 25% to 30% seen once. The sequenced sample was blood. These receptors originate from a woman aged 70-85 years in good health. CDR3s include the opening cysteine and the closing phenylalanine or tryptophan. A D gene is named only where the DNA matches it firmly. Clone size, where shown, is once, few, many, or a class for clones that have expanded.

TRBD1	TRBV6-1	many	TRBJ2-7	CASRGQGKGLEQYF	TGTGCCAGCAGGGGACAGGGGAAGGGTCTCGAGCAGTACTTC
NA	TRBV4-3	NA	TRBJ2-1	CASSRGYGEQFF	TGCGCCAGCAGCCGGGGGTACGGGGAGCAGTTCTTC
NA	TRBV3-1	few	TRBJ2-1	CASSHKRLYNQKHNEQFF	TGTGCCAGCAGTCACAAGCGACTCTACAATCAAAAACACAATGAGCAGTTCTTC
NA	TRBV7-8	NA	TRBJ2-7	CASSLEVGDRTYSYEQYF	TGTGCCAGCAGCTTAGAAGTCGGCGACAGGACCTACTCCTACGAGCAGTACTTC
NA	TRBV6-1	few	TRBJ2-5	CASSERAGGETQYF	TGTGCCAGCAGTGAAAGGGCAGGCGGGGAGACCCAGTACTTC
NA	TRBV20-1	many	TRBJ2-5	CSAGSADQQETQYF	TGCAGTGCGGGATCAGCGGACCAGCAAGAGACCCAGTACTTC
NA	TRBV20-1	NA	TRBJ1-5	CSARRIGSNQPQHF	TGCAGTGCTAGACGGATCGGGAGCAATCAGCCCCAGCATTTT
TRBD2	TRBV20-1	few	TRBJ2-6	CSAGTSGRSGANVLTF	TGCAGTGCTGGGACTAGCGGGAGATCTGGGGCCAACGTCCTGACTTTC
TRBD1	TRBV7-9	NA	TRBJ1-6	CASSFAPGTGRSPLHF	TGTGCCAGCAGCTTCGCTCCCGGGACAGGGCGATCACCCCTCCACTTT
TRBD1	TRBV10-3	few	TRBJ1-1	CAISGSPGAGGNTEAFF	TGTGCCATCAGTGGTAGCCCCGGGGCAGGGGGAAACACTGAAGCTTTCTTT
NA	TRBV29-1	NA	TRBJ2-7	CSAEGGQSYEQYF	TGCAGCGCCGAGGGGGGACAGTCCTACGAGCAGTACTTC
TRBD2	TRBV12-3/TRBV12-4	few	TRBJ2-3	CACSFLAGGDTQYF	TGTGCCTGCAGTTTCCTAGCGGGAGGTGATACGCAGTATTTT
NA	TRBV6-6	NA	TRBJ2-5	CASSPYAAETQHF	TGTGCCAGCAGCCCCTATGCCGCGGAGACCCAGCACTTC
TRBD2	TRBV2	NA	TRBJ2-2	CASRGRERAFAGELFF	TGTGCCAGCAGGGGGCGGGAGCGTGCTTTCGCCGGGGAGCTGTTTTTT
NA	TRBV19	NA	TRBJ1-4	CASSDGGLGEKLFF	TGTGCCAGTAGTGACGGGGGCCTAGGGGAAAAACTGTTTTTT
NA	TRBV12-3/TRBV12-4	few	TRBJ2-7	CAIGKGGEQYF	TGTGCCATCGGGAAAGGGGGCGAGCAGTACTTC
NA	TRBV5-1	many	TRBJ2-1	CASSLFPDEQFF	TGCGCCAGCAGCTTGTTTCCCGATGAGCAGTTCTTC
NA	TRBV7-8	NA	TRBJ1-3	CASSLVRGPSGNTIYF	TGTGCCAGCAGCTTAGTCCGCGGACCCTCTGGAAACACCATATATTTT
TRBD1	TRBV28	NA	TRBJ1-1	CATRQGQGLTEAFF	TGTGCCACCAGACAGGGACAGGGGCTCACTGAAGCTTTCTTT
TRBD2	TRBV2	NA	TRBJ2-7	CASRGRGSSPYEQYF	TGTGCCAGCAGGGGGAGGGGCTCTAGCCCCTACGAGCAGTACTTC
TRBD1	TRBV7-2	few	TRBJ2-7	CASSLAWTGPREQYF	TGTGCCAGCAGCTTAGCGTGGACAGGGCCTAGGGAGCAGTACTTC
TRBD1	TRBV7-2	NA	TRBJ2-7	CASRRTGYEQYF	TGTGCCAGCAGGAGGACAGGCTACGAGCAGTACTTC
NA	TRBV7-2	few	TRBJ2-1	CASSFDGSVYNEQFF	TGTGCCAGCAGCTTTGACGGATCCGTCTACAATGAGCAGTTCTTC
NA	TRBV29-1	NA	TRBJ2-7	CSVSDFTSSYEQYF	TGCAGCGTCTCGGACTTCACCTCCTCCTACGAGCAGTACTTC
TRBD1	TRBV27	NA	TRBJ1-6	CASSLLPGQAPLHF	TGTGCCAGCAGCCTCCTACCGGGACAGGCACCCCTCCACTTT
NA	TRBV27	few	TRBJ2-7	CASSLFVGAGSYEQYF	TGTGCCAGCAGTTTATTTGTCGGGGCAGGTTCCTACGAGCAGTACTTC
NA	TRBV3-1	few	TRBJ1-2	CASSPDTHYGYTF	TGTGCCAGCAGCCCAGACACCCACTATGGCTACACCTTC
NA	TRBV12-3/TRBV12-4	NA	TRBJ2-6	CASSRPAGSGANVLTF	TGTGCCAGCAGTCGACCAGCTGGCTCTGGGGCCAACGTCCTGACTTTC
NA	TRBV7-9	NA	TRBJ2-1	CASSLEGRGNEQFF	TGTGCCAGCAGCTTAGAGGGCAGGGGAAATGAGCAGTTCTTC
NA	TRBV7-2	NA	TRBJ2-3	CASSSVLGGTDTQYF	TGCGCCAGCAGCTCGGTCCTAGGAGGCACAGATACGCAGTATTTT
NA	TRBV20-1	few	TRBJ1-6	CSASLADNSPLHF	TGCAGTGCTAGTCTCGCTGATAATTCACCCCTCCACTTT
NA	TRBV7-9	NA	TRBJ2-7	CASRLGESEQYF	TGTGCCAGCAGACTAGGGGAGTCCGAGCAGTACTTC
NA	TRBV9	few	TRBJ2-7	CASNGGDGHYEQYF	TGTGCCAGCAACGGAGGGGACGGACACTACGAGCAGTACTTC
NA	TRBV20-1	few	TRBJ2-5	CSAQQPTGQETQYF	TGCAGTGCTCAACAACCTACAGGGCAAGAGACCCAGTACTTC
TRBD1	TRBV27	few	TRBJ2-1	CASRTGAGGEQFF	TGTGCCAGCAGGACAGGGGCTGGGGGTGAGCAGTTCTTC
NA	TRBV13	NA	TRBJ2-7	CASSLKFPYEQYF	TGTGCCAGCAGCTTAAAGTTCCCCTACGAGCAGTACTTC
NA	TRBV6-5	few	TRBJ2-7	CASGENEQYF	TGTGCCAGCGGGGAGAACGAGCAGTACTTC
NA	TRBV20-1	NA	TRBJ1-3	CSALPSTGNTIYF	TGCAGTGCTCTACCCTCGACTGGAAACACCATATATTTT
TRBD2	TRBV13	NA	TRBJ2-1	CASSPFAGGYNEQFF	TGTGCCAGCAGCCCATTTGCGGGAGGCTACAATGAGCAGTTCTTC
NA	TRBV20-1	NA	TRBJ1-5	CSARFRTGNQPQHF	TGCAGTGCTAGGTTCCGCACGGGCAATCAGCCCCAGCATTTT
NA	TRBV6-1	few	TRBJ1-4	CASSVRGTNEKLFF	TGTGCCAGCAGTGTACGGGGGACTAATGAAAAACTGTTTTTT
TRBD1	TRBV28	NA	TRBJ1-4	CASVGGRGLRVEKLFF	TGTGCCAGCGTCGGTGGCAGGGGGCTTAGAGTTGAAAAACTGTTTTTT